This T cell receptor (beta chain) was profiled in a study of CD8+ T cells in alopecia areata. Germline loops: CDR1 SGHRS, CDR2 YFSETQ. V was clipped by 4 bases and J by 4 bases, with 14 bases between them. There are 15 residues in the CDR3. This clone was seen more than once but under ten times. No antigen is known for it. PBMCs served as the source from which CD4+ and CD8+ T cells were sorted. cDNA reverse transcribed from extracted RNA served as the sequencing template. Here immunoSEQ multiplex PCR was the method, and the copy in TCRdb shows in-frame clones only, minus some. The sample holds about 120,000 clones, less than 70% seen once. Regarding the study as a whole: Compared with mice, patients displayed less clear TCR sharing, possibly for HLA-related reasons. Lesional scalp, especially alopecia totalis/universalis, showed higher clonality than normal scalp. Sequencing of scalp samples also includes resident alphabeta T cells from normal skin.

The TCR originated in a human donor in good health. The rearrangement links TRBV5-1 to TRBJ2-2; the D is unclear. The sample was CD4+ T cells sorted from blood. The CDR3 spells CASSAPLESTGELFF. CDR3 DNA sequence: TGCGCCAGCAGCGCCCCGCTAGAATCCACCGGGGAGCTGTTTTTT.